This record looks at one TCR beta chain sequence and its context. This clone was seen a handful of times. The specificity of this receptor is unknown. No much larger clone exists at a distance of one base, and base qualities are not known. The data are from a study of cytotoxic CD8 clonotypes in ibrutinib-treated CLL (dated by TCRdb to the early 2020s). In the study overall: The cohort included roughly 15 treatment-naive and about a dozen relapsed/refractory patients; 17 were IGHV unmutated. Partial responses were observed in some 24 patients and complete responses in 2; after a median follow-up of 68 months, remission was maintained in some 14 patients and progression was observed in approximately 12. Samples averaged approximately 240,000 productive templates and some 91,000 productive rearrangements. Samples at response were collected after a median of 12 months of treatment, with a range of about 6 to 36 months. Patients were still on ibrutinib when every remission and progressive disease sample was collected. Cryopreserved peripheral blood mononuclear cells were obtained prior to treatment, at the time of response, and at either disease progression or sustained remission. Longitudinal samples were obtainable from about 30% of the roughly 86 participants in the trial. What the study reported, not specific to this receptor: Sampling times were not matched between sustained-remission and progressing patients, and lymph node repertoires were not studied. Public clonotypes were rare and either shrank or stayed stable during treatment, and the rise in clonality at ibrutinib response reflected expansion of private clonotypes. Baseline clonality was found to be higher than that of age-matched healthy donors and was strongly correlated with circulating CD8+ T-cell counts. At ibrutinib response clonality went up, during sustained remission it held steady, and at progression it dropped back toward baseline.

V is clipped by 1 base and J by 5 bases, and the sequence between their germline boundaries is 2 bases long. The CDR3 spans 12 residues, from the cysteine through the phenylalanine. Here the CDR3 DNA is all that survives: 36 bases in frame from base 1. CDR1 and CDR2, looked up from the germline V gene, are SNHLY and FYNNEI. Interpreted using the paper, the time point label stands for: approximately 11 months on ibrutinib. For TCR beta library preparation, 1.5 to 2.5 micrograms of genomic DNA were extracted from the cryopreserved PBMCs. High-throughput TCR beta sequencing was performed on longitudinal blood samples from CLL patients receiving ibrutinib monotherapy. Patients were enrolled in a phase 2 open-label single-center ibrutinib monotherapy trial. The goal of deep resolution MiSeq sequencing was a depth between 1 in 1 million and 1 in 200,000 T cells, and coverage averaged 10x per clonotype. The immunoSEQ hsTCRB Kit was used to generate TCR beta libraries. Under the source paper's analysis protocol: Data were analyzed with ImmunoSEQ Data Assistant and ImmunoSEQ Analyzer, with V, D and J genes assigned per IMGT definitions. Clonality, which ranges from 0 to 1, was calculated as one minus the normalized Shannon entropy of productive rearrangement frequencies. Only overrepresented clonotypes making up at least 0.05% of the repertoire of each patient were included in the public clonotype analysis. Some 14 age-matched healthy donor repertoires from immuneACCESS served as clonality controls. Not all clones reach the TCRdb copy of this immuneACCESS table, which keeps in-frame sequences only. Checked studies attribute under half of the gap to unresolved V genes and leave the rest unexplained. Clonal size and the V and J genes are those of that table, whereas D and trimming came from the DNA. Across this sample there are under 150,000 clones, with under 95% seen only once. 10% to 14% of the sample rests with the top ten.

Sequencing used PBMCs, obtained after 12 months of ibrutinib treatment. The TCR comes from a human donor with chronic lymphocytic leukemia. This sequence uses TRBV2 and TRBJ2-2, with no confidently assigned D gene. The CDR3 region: CASSEVTGELFF. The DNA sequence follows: TGTGCCAGCAGTGAAGTGACCGGGGAGCTGTTTTTT.